This passage covers 8 T cell receptor beta chains from one sample sequenced in a study of cytomegalovirus exposure and HLA in healthy donors. Here immunoSEQ multiplex PCR was the method, and the copy in TCRdb shows in-frame clones only, minus some. The table has approximately 280,000 clones, roughly 88% seen once. Material: PBMCs. The source of these receptors is a young woman in good health and CMV-seronegative.

The V and J genes are TRBV2 and TRBJ1-6; tentatively, D is TRBD1 (5 bases). The CDR3 loop spans 16 amino acids. The ends were cut back, 6 bases at V and 4 bases at J, with 16 bases in the middle. Germline CDR1 SNHLY, CDR2 FYNNEI. The CDR3 coding sequence is TGTGCCAGCAGCCAAGGCGGGGGAGAGTATAATTCACCCCTCCACTTT. As protein: CASSQGGGEYNSPLHF.

The rearrangement links TRBV28 to TRBJ2-7; 8 bases fit TRBD1. The trim removed 6 bases at V and 3 bases at J, leaving 7 bases unmatched. CDR3 size: 14 residues. CDR1 is MDHEN and CDR2 is SYDVKM in the germline V gene. The CDR3 protein is CASSGTGDFYEQYF. Here the CDR3 DNA reads TGTGCCAGCAGCGGGACAGGCGATTTCTACGAGCAGTACTTC.

CDR3: CASSYSYRVTTEAFF. The CDR3 DNA sequence: TGTGCCAGCAGTTACTCTTACAGGGTGACCACTGAAGCTTTCTTT. V and J are TRBV6-5 and TRBJ1-1, with D possibly being TRBD1 (6 bases). The germline CDR1 and CDR2 sequences are MNHEY and SVGAGI. This CDR3 comprises 15 residues. Trimming cost V 0 bases and J 4 bases, with 12 bases left between them.

This clone was seen a few times. The chain couples TRBV28 to TRBJ2-7; 10 bases are a match to TRBD1. With V trimmed by 7 bases and J by 4 bases, 4 bases remained unmatched. This CDR3 spans 13 amino acids. CDR1 and CDR2 (germline): MDHEN, SYDVKM. CDR3 nucleotides: TGTGCCAGCACCCCGGGACAGGGGTACGAGCAGTACTTC. Protein sequence: CASTPGQGYEQYF.

This rearrangement joins TRBV5-8 to TRBJ2-7; D not resolved. V was shortened by 5 bases and J by 0 bases, with 15 bases between the two germline ends. Germline CDR1 is SGHTS and CDR2 is YDEGEE. There are 15 residues in the CDR3. The CDR3 is CASSFLLRASYEQYF. In nucleotides, the CDR3 is TGTGCCAGCAGTTTTCTCCTAAGAGCCTCCTACGAGCAGTACTTC.

This chain connects TRBV28 to TRBJ1-4, with 7 positions matching TRBD1. V lost 5 bases to trimming and J lost 7 bases; unmatched junction nucleotides: 7. There are 14 residues in the CDR3. Germline-derived CDR1 and CDR2 are MDHEN and SYDVKM. DNA of the CDR3: TGTGCCAGCAGTGCCGGGACAGCCTCTGAAAAACTGTTTTTT. It yields the protein CASSAGTASEKLFF.

The CDR3 is CASNTGTPGNTIYF. For the CDR3, the DNA is TGTGCCAGCAACACCGGGACACCTGGAAACACCATATATTTT. This rearrangement joins TRBV9 to TRBJ1-3, with D perhaps TRBD1 (6 bases). V lost 6 bases to trimming and J lost 2 bases, with 12 bases between them. Germline V gene data show CDR1 as SGDLS and CDR2 as YYNGEE. The CDR3 extends over 14 amino acids. Drawing the rest from reference TRBV9 and TRBJ1-3, the complete variable domain is DSGVTQTPKHLITATGQRVTLRCSPRSGDLSVYWYQQSLDQGLQFLIQYYNGEERAKGNILERFSAQQFPDLHSELNLSSLELGDSALYFCASNTGTPGNTIYFGEGSWLTVV.

This rearrangement joins TRBV29-1 to TRBJ1-1; 8 bases fit TRBD1. CDR1 and CDR2 (germline): SQVTM, ANQGSEA. CDR3 length: 14 amino acids. With 7 bases clipped from V and 4 bases from J, the junction kept 11 bases outside the gene matches. Here the CDR3 reads CSAHLGTGLTEAFF. For the CDR3, the DNA is TGCAGCGCTCACCTCGGGACAGGCCTCACTGAAGCTTTCTTT.